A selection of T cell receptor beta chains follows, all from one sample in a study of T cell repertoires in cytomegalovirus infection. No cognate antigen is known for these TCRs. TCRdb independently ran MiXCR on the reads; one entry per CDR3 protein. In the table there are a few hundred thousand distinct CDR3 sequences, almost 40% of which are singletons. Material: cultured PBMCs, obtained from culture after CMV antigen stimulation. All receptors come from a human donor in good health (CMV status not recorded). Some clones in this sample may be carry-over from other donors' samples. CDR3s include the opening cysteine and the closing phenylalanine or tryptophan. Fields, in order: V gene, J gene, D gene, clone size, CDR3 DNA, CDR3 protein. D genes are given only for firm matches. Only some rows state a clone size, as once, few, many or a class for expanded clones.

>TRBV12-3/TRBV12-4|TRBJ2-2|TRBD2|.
TGTGCCAGCAGCCCTCCGGGACTAGCGGCAATAAACACCGGGGAGCTGTTTTTT
CASSPPGLAAINTGELFF
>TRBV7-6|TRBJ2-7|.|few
TGTGCCAGCAGCTTAGGTCATGGGGAGTACGAGCAGTACTTC
CASSLGHGEYEQYF
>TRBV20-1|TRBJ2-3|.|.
TGCAGTGGTCTGGGGCCAGATACGCAGTATTTT
CSGLGPDTQYF
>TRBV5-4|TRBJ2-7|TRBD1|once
TGTGCCAGCAGCTTAGGTCGCCAGGGGGCCAACGAGCAGTACTTC
CASSLGRQGANEQYF
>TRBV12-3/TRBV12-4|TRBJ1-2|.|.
TGTGCCAGCAGTTTAACGGGAAGGGTAGGCGGCTACACCTTC
CASSLTGRVGGYTF
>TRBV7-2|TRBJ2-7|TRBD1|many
TGTGCCAGCAGCTTGCGGACAGGGGGCAGGTACGAGCAGTACTTC
CASSLRTGGRYEQYF
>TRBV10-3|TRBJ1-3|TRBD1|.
TGTGCCATCAGCACAGGGGTTGGAAACACCATATATTTT
CAISTGVGNTIYF
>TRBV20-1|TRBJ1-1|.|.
TGCAGTGCTGGGGGGGGGACCCAAGGACTCTTT
CSAGGGTQGLF
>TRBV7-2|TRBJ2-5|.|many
TGTGCCAGCAGCTTGGGGCTAGGGGGACAAGAGACCCAGTACTTC
CASSLGLGGQETQYF
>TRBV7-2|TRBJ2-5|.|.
TGTGCCAGCAGCATCGGGACTTCTAAAGAGACCCAGTACTTC
CASSIGTSKETQYF
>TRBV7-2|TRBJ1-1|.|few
TGTGCCAGCAGCCCACGGGTAGTCACTGAAGCTTTCTTT
CASSPRVVTEAFF
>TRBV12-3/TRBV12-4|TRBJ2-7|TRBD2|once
TGTGCCAGCAGTCCCCGAAGCGGGAGCAACTACGAGCAGTACTTC
CASSPRSGSNYEQYF
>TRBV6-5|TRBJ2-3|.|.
TGTGCCAGCAGCTACAGGGGAGGGACAGATACGCAGTATTTT
CASSYRGGTDTQYF
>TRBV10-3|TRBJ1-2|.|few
TGTGCCATCAGTGAGGGTCAGAACTATGGCTACACCTTC
CAISEGQNYGYTF
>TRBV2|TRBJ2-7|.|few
TGTGCCAGCCGGACAGACACCTACGAGCAGTACTTC
CASRTDTYEQYF
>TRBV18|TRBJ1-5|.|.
TGTGCCAGCTCACCGCATAGCAATCAGCCCCAGCATTTT
CASSPHSNQPQHF
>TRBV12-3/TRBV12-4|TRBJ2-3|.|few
TGTGCCAGCCAAAGCCAGGCCGGGACAGATACGCAGTATTTT
CASQSQAGTDTQYF
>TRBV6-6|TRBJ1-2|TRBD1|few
TGTGCCAGCAGTGTAGGGACAGGCTATGGCTACACCTTC
CASSVGTGYGYTF
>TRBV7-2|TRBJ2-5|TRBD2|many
TGTGCCAGCAGCTTCGGAGCGGGGGGGCCGGTAGAGACCCAGTACTTC
CASSFGAGGPVETQYF
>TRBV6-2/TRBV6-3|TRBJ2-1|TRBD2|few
TGTGCCAGCAAGCCGCGGGGGGCCATCAATGAGCAGTTCTTC
CASKPRGAINEQFF
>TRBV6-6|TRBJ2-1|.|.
TGTGCCAGCAGTCAGGTCGGGGGATACAATGAGCAGTTCTTC
CASSQVGGYNEQFF
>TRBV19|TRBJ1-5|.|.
TGTGCCTCAAGAAAGGTGGCAACTAGCAATCAGCCCCAGCATTTT
CASRKVATSNQPQHF
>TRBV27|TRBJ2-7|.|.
TGTGCCAGCAGTTTATATATCGGGGCCTACGAGCAGTACTTC
CASSLYIGAYEQYF
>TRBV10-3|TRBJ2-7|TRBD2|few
TGTGCCAGCAACCCAAGCGGGAGTTACGAGCAGTACTTC
CASNPSGSYEQYF
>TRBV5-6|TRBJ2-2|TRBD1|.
TGTGCCAGCAGCATGACAGGGGGGGACACCGGGGAGCTGTTTTTT
CASSMTGGDTGELFF
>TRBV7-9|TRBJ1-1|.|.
TGTGCCAGCAGCTCAGGGAGAGGATTTGGCACTGAAGCTTTCTTT
CASSSGRGFGTEAFF
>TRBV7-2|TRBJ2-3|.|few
TGTGCCAGCAGCCTCACTCGCGGGATGGCAGATACGCAGTATTTT
CASSLTRGMADTQYF
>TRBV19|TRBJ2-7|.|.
TGTGCCAGTACTCGGGGGAGGGACAGGCCTAACTACGAGCAGTACTTC
CASTRGRDRPNYEQYF
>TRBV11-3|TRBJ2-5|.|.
TGTGCCAGCTCCCACAACCAAGAGACCCAGTACTTC
CASSHNQETQYF
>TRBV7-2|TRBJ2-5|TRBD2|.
TGTGCCAGCAGCTTCGGGACTAGCGGGGGGTTCCAAGAGACCCAGTACTTC
CASSFGTSGGFQETQYF
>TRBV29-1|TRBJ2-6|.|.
TGCAGCGTTCTGAGGTCCGGGGCCAACGTCCTGACTTTC
CSVLRSGANVLTF
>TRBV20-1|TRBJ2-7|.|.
TGCAGTGCTAGTTCAGGGGTTTACGAGCAGTACTTC
CSASSGVYEQYF
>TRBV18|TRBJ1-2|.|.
TGTGCCAGCTCATCCTCGTCGGGGCTTCGTGGCTACACCTTC
CASSSSSGLRGYTF
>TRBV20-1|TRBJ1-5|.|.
TGCAGTGCTAGACTGGGGGATCAGCCCCAGCATTTT
CSARLGDQPQHF
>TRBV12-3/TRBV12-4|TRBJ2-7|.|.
TGTGCCAGCAGCTTAAGCAGGGTCCCCGAGCAGTACTTC
CASSLSRVPEQYF
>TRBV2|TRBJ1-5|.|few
TGTGCCAGCAGTGGGTGGCGGACTAGCAATCAGCCCCAGCATTTT
CASSGWRTSNQPQHF
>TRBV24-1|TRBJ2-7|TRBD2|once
TGTGCCACCAGTGAGGTCAGCCGCCCTGGGCTAGCGGGGCACGATGCCTACGAGCAGTACTTC
CATSEVSRPGLAGHDAYEQYF
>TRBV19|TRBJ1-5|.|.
TGTGCCAGTAGTATAATGAGGGGCGGAGATCAGCCCCAGCATTTT
CASSIMRGGDQPQHF
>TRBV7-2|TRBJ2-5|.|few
TGTGCCAGCAGCTTGGGGGGGGGCCGTCAAGAGACCCAGTACTTC
CASSLGGGRQETQYF
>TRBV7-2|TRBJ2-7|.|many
TGTGCCAGCAGCTTCTACGACGAGCAGTACTTC
CASSFYDEQYF
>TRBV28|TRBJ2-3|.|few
TGTGCCAGCATCCAAGGGGGGGGGGCACCAGATACGCAGTATTTT
CASIQGGGAPDTQYF
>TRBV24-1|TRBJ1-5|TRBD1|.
TGTGCCACCAGTAAGGGACAGGGGGTTAATCAGCCCCAGCATTTT
CATSKGQGVNQPQHF
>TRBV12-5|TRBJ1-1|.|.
TGTGCTAGTGGTTTTACCTGGGGGATTGGGGCCACTGAAGCTTTCTTT
CASGFTWGIGATEAFF
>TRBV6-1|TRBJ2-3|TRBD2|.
TGTGCCAGCAGTGCCATTGCCGCTAGCGGGAGGGCCGAAGATACGCAGTATTTT
CASSAIAASGRAEDTQYF
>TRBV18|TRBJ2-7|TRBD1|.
TGTGCCAGCTCACCATCTGAGGGGGCAGTTCGCGAGCAGTACTTC
CASSPSEGAVREQYF